Each of the 26 T cell receptor beta chains below was sequenced from the same sample in a study of blood T cell repertoires in COVID-19. Assay used: immunoSEQ multiplex PCR; TCRdb lists only in-frame clones, some missing. The sample holds under 300,000 clones, roughly four fifths seen once. The sample comprised peripheral blood. Receptors were obtained from a man in his forties or fifties with acute or convalescent COVID-19.

This chain connects TRBV5-1 to TRBJ1-2; 7 bases map to TRBD1. CDR1 SGHRS and CDR2 YFSETQ come from the germline V gene. The CDR3 sequence is 13 residues long. V dropped 6 bases and J dropped 6; count of bases not matched to a gene: 8. CDR3 region: CASTLGGRDGYTF. DNA of the CDR3: TGCGCCAGCACTTTAGGGGGCAGAGATGGCTACACCTTC.

The chain couples TRBV6-1 to TRBJ2-3; 11 bases fit TRBD2. The CDR3 runs 16 residues. CDR1 MNHNS and CDR2 SASEGT come from the germline V gene. The V gene end was trimmed by 1 base and the J gene end by 4 bases; junction bases not matched to a gene: 4. The CDR3 spells CASSEVAGGPADTQYF. For the CDR3, the DNA is TGTGCCAGCAGTGAAGTAGCGGGAGGGCCGGCAGATACGCAGTATTTT.

With regard to this clone: Sequence at one end of the junction differs from germline and may be a read error. The V gene is TRBV6-5, the J gene TRBJ2-3, with D perhaps matching TRBD2 (5 bases). The CDR3 runs 15 residues. Germline CDR1 and CDR2: MNHEY and SVGAGI. The DNA for the CDR3 is TGTGCCAGCAGTCAATCCAGCGGATACACAAATACGCAGTATTTT. Translating it yields CASSQSSGYTNTQYF.

The chain has TRBV12-5 and TRBJ2-5, with TRBD2 matching over 14 bases. V trimming: 3 bases; J trimming: 5 bases; junction bases outside the gene matches: 2. The germline gives CDR1 LGHNT, CDR2 FRNRAP. CDR3 length equals 15 residues. CDR3 protein: CASGLGLAGGETQYF. CDR3 DNA: TGTGCTAGTGGTTTAGGACTAGCGGGGGGTGAGACCCAGTACTTC.

V is TRBV19 and J is TRBJ1-1; 7 bases match TRBD1. The trim removed 5 bases at V and 3 bases at J, leaving 6 bases unmatched. Germline CDR1 and CDR2: LNHDA and SQIVND (reference sequence). CDR3 size: 14 residues. This CDR3 reads CASSRGQAHTEAFF. CDR3 sequence (DNA): TGTGCCAGTAGTCGCGGACAGGCCCACACTGAAGCTTTCTTT.

This clone has more than one count but fewer than ten. V gene TRBV12-3 or TRBV12-4 combines with J gene TRBJ1-5; D remains unclear. Between the trimmed V and J ends, which lost 5 bases and 7 bases, there was a span of 12 bases. CDR3 length equals 13 residues. CDR3 sequence: CASSDNQWQPQHF. CDR3 in DNA: TGTGCCAGCAGTGACAACCAATGGCAGCCCCAGCATTTT.

J is TRBJ1-6 and V is TRBV19; 10 bases match TRBD1. This CDR3 spans 15 amino acids. V trimming: 6 bases; J trimming: 7 bases; junction bases outside the gene matches: 6. Germline loops: CDR1 LNHDA, CDR2 SQIVND (reference sequence). The CDR3 loop reads CASRFPTGGNSPLHF. In nucleotides, the CDR3 is TGTGCCAGTAGGTTTCCGACAGGGGGCAATTCACCCCTCCACTTT. Variable domain in full (rest from reference TRBV19 and TRBJ1-6): DGGITQSPKYLFRKEGQNVTLSCEQNLNHDAMYWYRQDPGQGLRLIYYSQIVNDFQKGDIAEGYSVSREKKESFPLTVTSAQKNPTAFYLCASRFPTGGNSPLHFGNGTRLTVT.

The chain links TRBV12-3 or TRBV12-4 to TRBJ1-1; tentatively, D is TRBD1 (5 bases). The CDR3 consists of 13 residues. V lost 6 bases and J 4 bases, leaving 12 bases between the germline ends. CDR3 loop: CASSSGGFTEAFF. DNA of the CDR3: TGTGCCAGCAGCTCGGGGGGATTCACTGAAGCTTTCTTT.

The V and J genes are TRBV4-1 and TRBJ1-6; D remains ambiguous. V was clipped by 3 bases and J by 3 bases, with 3 bases between them. In germline, CDR1 is MGHRA, CDR2 YSYEKL. The CDR3 loop spans 13 amino acids. The CDR3 sequence is CASSQSYNSPLHF. The CDR3 bases are TGCGCCAGCAGCCAGAGCTATAATTCACCCCTCCACTTT.

The chain combines TRBV12-5 with TRBJ1-3; D gene unclear. Germline CDR1 is LGHNT and CDR2 is FRNRAP. This CDR3 contains 13 residues. Trimming left V 1 base short and J 5 bases short, with 6 bases between. CDR3 nucleotide sequence: TGTGCTAGTGGTTTGGAGAGGAGAAACACCATATATTTT. Protein: CASGLERRNTIYF.

The chain uses TRBV27 and TRBJ2-1; D is uncertain. The CDR3 totals 15 residues. CDR1 is MNHEY and CDR2 is SMNVEV in the germline V gene (reference sequence). V lost 4 bases and J lost 5, with 15 bases in between. The CDR3 sequence: CASSSIPMADNEQFF. DNA of the CDR3: TGTGCCAGCAGTTCGATACCCATGGCTGACAATGAGCAGTTCTTC.

This chain connects TRBV7-2 to TRBJ1-5, with D unclear. The CDR3 covers 15 residues. Germline V lookup: CDR1 SGHTA, CDR2 FQGNSA. V lost 3 bases, J lost 3 bases, and 12 bases lay in between. In DNA form, the CDR3 reads TGTGCCAGCAGCTTCTGGGTGGGAGCCAATCAGCCCCAGCATTTT. Translating it yields CASSFWVGANQPQHF.

The chain links TRBV11-2 to TRBJ2-7, with 12 positions matching TRBD2. The CDR3 is 15 amino acids. After removal of 5 bases from V and 2 bases from J, the junction contained 4 bases not matched to a gene. Germline values: CDR1 SGHAT, CDR2 FQNNGV. The CDR3 DNA is TGTGCCAGCAGCATAGGACTAGCGGGGACCTACGAGCAGTACTTC. Amino acid sequence: CASSIGLAGTYEQYF.

The J gene is TRBJ1-6, the V gene TRBV10-1; 8 bases match TRBD1. CDR1 and CDR2 from the germline V gene are WNHNN and SYGVQD (reference sequence). V was pared by 5 bases and J by 10 bases, with 1 base of the junction left unmatched. The CDR3 loop spans 12 amino acids. For the CDR3, the DNA is TGCGCCAGCAGTCGGGACAGGTCACCCCTCCACTTT. Its translation: CASSRDRSPLHF.

V is TRBV10-3 and J is TRBJ2-7; possible D gene TRBD2, 6 bases. V lost 8 bases and J lost 3, with 17 bases in between. Germline V gives CDR1 ENHRY, CDR2 SYGVKD. The CDR3 totals 14 residues. For the CDR3, the DNA is TGTGCCATCGGGTCGGGCGGGGAGGTCTACGAGCAGTACTTC. Translated, it gives CAIGSGGEVYEQYF.

The chain links TRBV5-4 to TRBJ2-3; D may be TRBD2 (6 bases). The CDR3 loop spans 15 amino acids. The V end was cut by 0 bases, the J end by 2 bases, with 10 bases between. Germline-derived CDR1 and CDR2 are SGHNT and YYREEE (reference sequence). CDR3 DNA: TGTGCCAGCAGCTTGGCGCGGGGATCCACAGATACGCAGTATTTT. It is translated as CASSLARGSTDTQYF. Variable domain in full (rest from reference TRBV5-4 and TRBJ2-3): ETGVTQSPTHLIKTRGQQVTLRCSSQSGHNTVSWYQQALGQGPQFIFQYYREEENGRGNFPPRFSGLQFPNYSSELNVNALELDDSALYLCASSLARGSTDTQYFGPGTRLTVL.

The rearrangement joins TRBV24-1 to TRBJ2-7, with a tentative D call TRBD1 (5 bases). In germline, CDR1 is KGHDR, CDR2 SFDVKD. The length of the CDR3 is 13 residues. V was clipped by 5 bases and J by 5 bases, with 12 bases between them. The CDR3 sequence: CATSGQGVDEQYF. The CDR3 DNA is TGTGCCACCAGTGGTCAGGGTGTGGACGAGCAGTACTTC.

V and J are TRBV19 and TRBJ1-2; the match to TRBD1 covers 7 bases. The CDR3 covers 14 residues. Germline CDR1 LNHDA, CDR2 SQIVND (reference sequence). The trim removed 4 bases at V and 6 bases at J, leaving 8 bases unmatched. This chain's CDR3 is CASSKPGQGDGYTF. In DNA form, the CDR3 reads TGTGCCAGTAGTAAACCCGGGCAGGGGGATGGCTACACCTTC.

This clone was recorded once. This chain joins TRBV18 and TRBJ2-7; 14 positions match TRBD2. CDR1 is KGHSH, CDR2 LQKENI, per germline. V shed 3 bases, J shed 6 bases, and the junction held 4 bases outside the gene matches. The CDR3 loop spans 15 amino acids. The CDR3 region has the DNA TGTGCCAGCTCACCCACGACTAGCGGGAGGGGCGAGCAGTACTTC. It codes for CASSPTTSGRGEQYF.

The gene calls are TRBV4-1 and TRBJ2-7; 8 nucleotides align to TRBD2. Germline V CDR1 and CDR2: MGHRA, YSYEKL. The length of the CDR3 is 18 residues. The ends lost 3 bases at V and 1 base at J; junction bases unmatched: 14. CDR3 in amino acids: CASSQPGGGTRGSYEQYF. CDR3 nucleotide sequence: TGCGCCAGCAGCCAGCCGGGAGGGGGGACTAGGGGATCCTACGAGCAGTACTTC.

The V call is TRBV6-5, the J call TRBJ2-7; D may be TRBD1 (6 bases). Looked up from germline, CDR1 is MNHEY and CDR2 is SVGAGI. Trimming shortened V by 10 bases and J by 0 bases, and 13 bases separated the two germline ends. The CDR3 extends over 13 amino acids. In DNA form, the CDR3 reads TGTGCCATCTTCACAGGGAGCTCCTACGAGCAGTACTTC. It yields the protein CAIFTGSSYEQYF.

The V call is TRBV6-5, the J call TRBJ1-1; D gene uncertain. Trimming removed 2 bases at V and 6 bases at J, with 4 bases between. Germline V gene sequence: CDR1 MNHEY, CDR2 SVGAGI. The CDR3 contains 11 residues. The CDR3, as DNA: TGTGCCAGCAGTTACGGCTCTGAAGCTTTCTTT. Protein product: CASSYGSEAFF.

The genes are TRBV2 and TRBJ1-4; TRBD1 agrees at 9 bases. The germline CDR1 and CDR2 sequences are SNHLY and FYNNEI. CDR3 length: 14 amino acids. V trimming: 6 bases; J trimming: 7 bases; junction bases outside the gene matches: 6. CDR3 nucleotide sequence: TGTGCCAGCAGGCGGGGACAGGGTAGTGAAAAACTGTTTTTT. Translation: CASRRGQGSEKLFF. The full variable domain, its missing parts supplied by reference TRBV2 and TRBJ1-4, is EPEVTQTPSHQVTQMGQEVILRCVPISNHLYFYWYRQILGQKVEFLVSFYNNEISEKSEIFDDQFSVERPDGSNFTLKIRSTKLEDSAMYFCASRRGQGSEKLFFGSGTQLSVL.

This rearrangement joins TRBV6-1 to TRBJ1-2; weak D call: TRBD1 (5 bases). Trimming took off 3 bases at V and 4 bases at J, with 12 bases between the two ends. The CDR3 is made up of 14 amino acids. Germline V gene lookup returns CDR1 MNHNS and CDR2 SASEGT. For the CDR3, the DNA is TGTGCCAGCAGTGATGGGGCGGCAGGCTATGGCTACACCTTC. Protein sequence: CASSDGAAGYGYTF.

This chain connects TRBV2 to TRBJ2-3; maybe TRBD2 (5 bases). Looked up from germline, CDR1 is SNHLY and CDR2 is FYNNEI. The V gene lost 4 bases and the J gene lost 0 bases, with 14 bases spanning the gap. This CDR3 is built from 16 residues. The CDR3 DNA is TGTGCCAGCAGTGTCCTCTTTAGCGAAAGCACAGATACGCAGTATTTT. Amino acids: CASSVLFSESTDTQYF.

This clone has a single count. V gene TRBV7-9 combines with J gene TRBJ2-3, with TRBD2 identical over 7 bases. Germline V gene data show CDR1 as SEHNR and CDR2 as FQNEAQ (reference sequence). J gave up 1 base and V 4 bases, and 11 bases lay outside the gene matches. The CDR3 totals 17 residues. CDR3 bases: TGTGCCAGCAGCTCGGATCGAAAGCGGGGCGGCACAGATACGCAGTATTTT. Translation: CASSSDRKRGGTDTQYF.